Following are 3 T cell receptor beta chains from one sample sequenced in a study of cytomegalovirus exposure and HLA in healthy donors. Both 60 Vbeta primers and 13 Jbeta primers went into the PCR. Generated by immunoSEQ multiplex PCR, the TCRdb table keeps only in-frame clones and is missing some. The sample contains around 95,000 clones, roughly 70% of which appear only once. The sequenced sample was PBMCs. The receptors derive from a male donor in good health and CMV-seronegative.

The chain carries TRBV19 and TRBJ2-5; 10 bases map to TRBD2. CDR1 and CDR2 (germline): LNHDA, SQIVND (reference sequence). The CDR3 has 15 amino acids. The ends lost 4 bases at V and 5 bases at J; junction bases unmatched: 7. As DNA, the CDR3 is TGTGCCAGTAGTAAAGGGACTAGCGTAACGGAGACCCAGTACTTC. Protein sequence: CASSKGTSVTETQYF. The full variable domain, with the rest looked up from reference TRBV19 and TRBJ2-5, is DGGITQSPKYLFRKEGQNVTLSCEQNLNHDAMYWYRQDPGQGLRLIYYSQIVNDFQKGDIAEGYSVSREKKESFPLTVTSAQKNPTAFYLCASSKGTSVTETQYFGPGTRLLVL.

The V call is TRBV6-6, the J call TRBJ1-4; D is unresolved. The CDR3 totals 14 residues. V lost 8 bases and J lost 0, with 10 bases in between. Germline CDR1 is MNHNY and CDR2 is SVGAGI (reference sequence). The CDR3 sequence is CASRGGATNEKLFF. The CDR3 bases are TGTGCCAGCCGGGGTGGGGCAACTAATGAAAAACTGTTTTTT.

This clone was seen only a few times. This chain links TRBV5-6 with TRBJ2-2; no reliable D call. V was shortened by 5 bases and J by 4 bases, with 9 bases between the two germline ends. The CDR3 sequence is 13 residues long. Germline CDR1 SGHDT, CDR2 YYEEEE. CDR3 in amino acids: CASSLRSTGELFF. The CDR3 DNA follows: TGTGCCAGCAGTCTAAGGAGCACCGGGGAGCTGTTTTTT.